Listed here are 6 T cell receptor beta chains from one sample, sequenced in a study of blood T cell repertoires in COVID-19. Profiling relied on immunoSEQ multiplex PCR, and the TCRdb table lists in-frame clones only, not all of them. The table includes over 100,000 clones, 82% detected once. Sample: peripheral blood. The receptor set was obtained from a man aged 65 to 85 with acute or convalescent COVID-19.

Remarks on this clone: At the DNA level, this CDR3 is encoded by other sequences in the same sample as well. The rearrangement links TRBV12-3 or TRBV12-4 to TRBJ2-3; D perhaps matches TRBD2 (6 bases). CDR3 size: 12 residues. V was trimmed by 5 bases and J by 7 bases, leaving 10 bases between them. The CDR3 here is CASSPGGNTQYF. The CDR3 DNA follows: TGTGCCAGCAGTCCCGGGGGTAATACGCAGTATTTT.

To note about this clone: Other nucleotide sequences in the sample specify the same CDR3. V gene TRBV7-3 combines with J gene TRBJ1-1, with a tentative D call TRBD1 (5 bases). This CDR3 has 13 amino acids. Germline CDR1 and CDR2: SGHTA and FQGTGA. V was pared by 6 bases and J by 1 base, with 9 bases between. The chain's CDR3 is CASSLQENTEAFF. The CDR3 DNA follows: TGTGCCAGCAGTTTACAGGAGAACACTGAAGCTTTCTTT.

This clone was seen only a few times. The chain links TRBV29-1 to TRBJ2-7; TRBD1 is a possible D gene (7 bases). The CDR3 sequence is 12 residues long. Germline V gives CDR1 SQVTM, CDR2 ANQGSEA. The chain's CDR3 is CSWRGQTDEQYF. CDR3 coding DNA: TGCAGTTGGAGGGGGCAGACAGACGAGCAGTACTTC.

This clone was observed a few times. The rearrangement links TRBV3-1 (or the pseudogene TRBV3-2) to TRBJ2-7; 9 bases fit TRBD2. The germline CDR1 and CDR2 sequences are LGHDT and YNNKEL (reference sequence). Germline trimming cut 3 bases from V and 12 bases from J; bases unmatched to any gene: 12. This CDR3 has 14 residues. CDR3 loop: CASSHSGRPPGPYF. The CDR3 coding sequence is TGTGCCAGCAGCCACAGCGGGAGGCCTCCCGGTCCGTACTTC.

The genes are TRBV9 and TRBJ1-1; a weak D match, TRBD1 (5 bases). The ends were cut back, 0 bases at V and 8 bases at J, with 11 bases in the middle. The CDR3 spans 13 residues. Germline assignment: CDR1 SGDLS and CDR2 YYNGEE. Here the CDR3 DNA reads TGTGCCAGCAGCGTAGGGGGGGACCCCGAAGCTTTCTTT. Amino acids: CASSVGGDPEAFF. Supplemented by reference TRBV9 and TRBJ1-1, the full variable domain reads DSGVTQTPKHLITATGQRVTLRCSPRSGDLSVYWYQQSLDQGLQFLIQYYNGEERAKGNILERFSAQQFPDLHSELNLSSLELGDSALYFCASSVGGDPEAFFGQGTRLTVV.

Comment on this clone: The junction departs from germline at one end; a sequencing error may be responsible. This chain connects TRBV7-9 to TRBJ1-1; 7 bases fit TRBD1. CDR1 and CDR2 from the germline V gene are SEHNR and FQNEAQ (reference sequence). This CDR3 has 12 amino acids. CDR3 bases: TGTGCCAGCAGCGAAAGACAGGGCCCGACCCCCTTT. This translates into CASSERQGPTPF.